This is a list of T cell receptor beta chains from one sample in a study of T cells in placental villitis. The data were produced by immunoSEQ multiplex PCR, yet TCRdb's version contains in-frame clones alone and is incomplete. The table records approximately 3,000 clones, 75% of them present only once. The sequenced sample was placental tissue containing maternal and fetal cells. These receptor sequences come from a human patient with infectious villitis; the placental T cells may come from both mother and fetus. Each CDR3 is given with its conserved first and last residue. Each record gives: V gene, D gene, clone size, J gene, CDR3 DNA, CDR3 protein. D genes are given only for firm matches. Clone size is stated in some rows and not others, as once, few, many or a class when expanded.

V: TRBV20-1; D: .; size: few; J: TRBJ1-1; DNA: TGCAGTGCTCGTGTGGCCAGGGTTGGAACTGAAGCTTTCTTT; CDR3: CSARVARVGTEAFF
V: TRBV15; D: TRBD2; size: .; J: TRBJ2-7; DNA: TGTGCCACCAGCAGAGATAGGGCGGGAGGGGACGAGCAGTACTTC; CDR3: CATSRDRAGGDEQYF
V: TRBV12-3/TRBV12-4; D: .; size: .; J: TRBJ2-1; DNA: TGTGCCAGCAGTTTAGCCTCCTACAATGAGCAGTTCTTC; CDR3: CASSLASYNEQFF
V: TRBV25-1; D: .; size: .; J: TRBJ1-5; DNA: TGTGCCAGCAGTGACCACGGGAAGAATCAGCCCCAGCATTTT; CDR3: CASSDHGKNQPQHF
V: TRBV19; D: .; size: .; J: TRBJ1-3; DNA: TGTGCCAGTAGTATCTTCTCCCTTAACCCTGGAAACACCATATATTTT; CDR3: CASSIFSLNPGNTIYF
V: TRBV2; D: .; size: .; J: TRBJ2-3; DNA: TGTGCCAGCAGTCCCCTCCCAGGACACCATACGCAGTATTTT; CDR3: CASSPLPGHHTQYF
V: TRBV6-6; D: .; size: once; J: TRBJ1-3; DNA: TGTGCCAGCAGTCACCGGACCGCTGCCCTCTCTGGAAACACCATATATTTT; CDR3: CASSHRTAALSGNTIYF
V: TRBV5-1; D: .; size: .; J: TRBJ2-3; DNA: TGCGCCAGCAGCAGGGCAGATACGCAGTATTTT; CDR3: CASSRADTQYF
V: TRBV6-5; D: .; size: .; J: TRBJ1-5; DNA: TGTGCCAGCAGTTTTTCCAACAATCAGCCCCAGCATTTT; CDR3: CASSFSNNQPQHF
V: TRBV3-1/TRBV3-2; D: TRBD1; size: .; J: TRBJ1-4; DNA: TGTGCCAGCAGTTGGACAGGGGGTAATGAAAAACTATTTTTT; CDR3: CASSWTGGNEKLFF
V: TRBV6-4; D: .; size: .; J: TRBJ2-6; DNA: TGTGCCAGCAGTGCCGACAGCTCTGGGGTCAACGTCCTGACTTTC; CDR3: CASSADSSGVNVLTF
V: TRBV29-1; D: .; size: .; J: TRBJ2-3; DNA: TGCAGCGCCGCTGGGGGTACCACAGATACGCAGTATTTT; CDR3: CSAAGGTTDTQYF
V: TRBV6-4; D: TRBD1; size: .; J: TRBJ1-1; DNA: TGTGCCAGCAGCGCGACAGGGTCCACTGAAGCTTTCTTT; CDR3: CASSATGSTEAFF
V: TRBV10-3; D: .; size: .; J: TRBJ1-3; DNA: TGTGCCATCACCCCGACCCGAAACACCATATATTTT; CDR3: CAITPTRNTIYF
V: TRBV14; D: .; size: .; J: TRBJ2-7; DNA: TGTGCCAGCAGCCCACAGGGATACGAGCAGTACTTC; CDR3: CASSPQGYEQYF
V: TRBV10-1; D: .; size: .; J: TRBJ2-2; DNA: TGCGCCAGCAGCCGAACACCCGAGGGTGCCGGGGAGCTGTTTTTT; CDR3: CASSRTPEGAGELFF